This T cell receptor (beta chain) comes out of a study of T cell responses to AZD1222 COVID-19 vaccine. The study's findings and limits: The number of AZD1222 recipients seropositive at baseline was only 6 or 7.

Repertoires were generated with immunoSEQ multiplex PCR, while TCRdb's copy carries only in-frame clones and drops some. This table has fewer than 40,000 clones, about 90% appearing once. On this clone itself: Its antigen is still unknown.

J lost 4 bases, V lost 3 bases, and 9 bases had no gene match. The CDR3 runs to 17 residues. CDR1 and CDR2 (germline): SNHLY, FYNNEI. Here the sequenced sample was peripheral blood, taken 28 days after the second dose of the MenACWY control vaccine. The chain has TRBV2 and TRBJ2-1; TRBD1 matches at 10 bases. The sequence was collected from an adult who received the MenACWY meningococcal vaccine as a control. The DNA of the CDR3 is TGTGCCAGCAGTGACCCGGGAGACAGGGGGCTTTACAATGAGCAGTTCTTC. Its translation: CASSDPGDRGLYNEQFF.